Listed here is a single T cell receptor (beta chain). The data derive from a study of cytomegalovirus exposure and HLA in healthy donors. V lost 8 bases and J 6 bases, leaving 13 bases between the germline ends. The CDR3 loop spans 13 amino acids. Germline V gene data show CDR1 as SNHLY and CDR2 as FYNNEI. Amplification used 60 Vbeta primers and 13 Jbeta primers. Only in-frame clones appear in the TCRdb table, and some are missing; sequencing was by immunoSEQ multiplex PCR. This table holds about 240,000 clones, 81% found once. The sequencing sample was made of PBMCs. The clonotype originates from a woman aged 55-69 years in good health and CMV-seropositive. The V and J genes are TRBV2 and TRBJ2-2, with D perhaps TRBD2 (6 bases). CDR3 sequence: CASGRMDAGELFF. In nucleotides, the CDR3 is TGTGCCAGCGGGAGGATGGATGCCGGGGAGCTGTTTTTT.